These T cell receptor beta chains were read from a single sample in a study of metastatic and nonmetastatic thyroid tumors. TCRdb re-processed the PCR reads through MiXCR. The sample consists of 15,000 to 20,000 clones, approximately 15% of them appearing once. Sequencing was carried out using blood. All receptors come from a female donor with papillary thyroid cancer or a benign thyroid nodule (not recorded which). Some clones in this sample may be carry-over from other donors' samples. Both conserved end residues are part of each CDR3. Each record gives: CDR3 length, J gene, D gene, V gene, clone size, CDR3 DNA, CDR3 protein. The D gene is left open where the match is weak. Clone size is given for some rows only: seen once, a few or many times, or a class if the clone is expanded.

len: 11
j_gene: TRBJ1-4
d_gene: NA
v_gene: TRBV11-2
abundance: many
CDR3nt: TGTGCCAGCAGCTTAGTAGGACCACTGTTTTTT
CDR3aa: CASSLVGPLFF

len: 13
j_gene: TRBJ1-1
d_gene: NA
v_gene: TRBV7-2
abundance: many
CDR3nt: TGTGCCAGCAGCTGGAAGGTGAACACTGAAGCTTTCTTT
CDR3aa: CASSWKVNTEAFF

len: 14
j_gene: TRBJ1-2
d_gene: TRBD1
v_gene: TRBV20-1
abundance: many
CDR3nt: TGCAGTGCCAGCCCAACCGGACAGGGACTGGGCTACACCTTC
CDR3aa: CSASPTGQGLGYTF

len: 13
j_gene: TRBJ1-2
d_gene: NA
v_gene: TRBV12-3/TRBV12-4
abundance: medium-sized
CDR3nt: TGTGCCAGCAGTTTGAAGCGATTCAATGGCTACACCTTC
CDR3aa: CASSLKRFNGYTF

len: 13
j_gene: TRBJ1-1
d_gene: NA
v_gene: TRBV2
abundance: NA
CDR3nt: TGTGCCAGCACCTCGGGGGAGGGGGTTGAAGCTTTCTTT
CDR3aa: CASTSGEGVEAFF

len: 14
j_gene: TRBJ2-5
d_gene: TRBD2
v_gene: TRBV6-2/TRBV6-3
abundance: NA
CDR3nt: TGTGCCAGCAGTCGCGGGGGGGCTAAGGAGACCCAGTACTTC
CDR3aa: CASSRGGAKETQYF

len: 15
j_gene: TRBJ1-2
d_gene: NA
v_gene: TRBV28
abundance: medium-sized
CDR3nt: TGTGCCAGCAGTTTATACTCGGCAGGGGCGCATGGCTACACCTTC
CDR3aa: CASSLYSAGAHGYTF

len: 13
j_gene: TRBJ2-7
d_gene: NA
v_gene: TRBV30
abundance: NA
CDR3nt: TGTGCCTGGAATAACAGGGCCTCCTACGAGCAGTACTTC
CDR3aa: CAWNNRASYEQYF

len: 16
j_gene: TRBJ1-3
d_gene: NA
v_gene: TRBV11-2
abundance: medium-sized
CDR3nt: TGTGCCAGCAGCTTCGGACGCCTGAGCTCTGGAAACACCATATATTTT
CDR3aa: CASSFGRLSSGNTIYF

len: 15
j_gene: TRBJ1-1
d_gene: NA
v_gene: TRBV7-9
abundance: NA
CDR3nt: TGTGCCAGCAGCTTAAACAGGGTTAGGGACACTGAAGCTTTCTTT
CDR3aa: CASSLNRVRDTEAFF

len: 13
j_gene: TRBJ1-5
d_gene: NA
v_gene: TRBV5-1
abundance: many
CDR3nt: TGCGCCAGCAGCTTGGCTCCAGACCAGCCCCAGCATTTT
CDR3aa: CASSLAPDQPQHF

len: 16
j_gene: TRBJ2-1
d_gene: TRBD2
v_gene: TRBV5-1
abundance: many
CDR3nt: TGCGCCAGCAGCTTGGGAGGGACTAGCGGGTTCCATGAGCAGTTCTTC
CDR3aa: CASSLGGTSGFHEQFF

len: 16
j_gene: TRBJ1-4
d_gene: TRBD1
v_gene: TRBV7-2
abundance: many
CDR3nt: TGTGCCAGCAGCTTAGCTAAGGGACAGGGTGGAGAAAAACTGTTTTTT
CDR3aa: CASSLAKGQGGEKLFF

len: 13
j_gene: TRBJ2-2
d_gene: TRBD1
v_gene: TRBV30
abundance: many
CDR3nt: TGTGCCTCGACGGACAGGCGCACCGGGGAGCTGTTTTTT
CDR3aa: CASTDRRTGELFF

len: 15
j_gene: TRBJ1-3
d_gene: NA
v_gene: TRBV19
abundance: many
CDR3nt: TGTGCCAGTACCCTTGGTAGGAGCTCTGGAAACACCATATATTTT
CDR3aa: CASTLGRSSGNTIYF

len: 15
j_gene: TRBJ2-3
d_gene: NA
v_gene: TRBV9
abundance: once
CDR3nt: TGTGCCAGCAGCGTAGGGTGGGGCCTTGGGGATACGCAGTATTTT
CDR3aa: CASSVGWGLGDTQYF